This TCR beta chain is from a study of low-dose radiotherapy and immunotherapy resistance in tumors. Study-level background: Patients of Cohort 1 had 0.5 Gy fractions every 2 weeks, which summed to 6.5 Gy.

In its sample, this clonotype was seen a few times. Alpha- and beta-chain coverage of first-strand cDNA came from TRAV- and TRBV-specific primers. For amplifying TCRs, the PCR ran for approximately 21 cycles with Phusion, which was used together with a constant-region primer and the adapter on the V primers. TCRdb independently ran MiXCR on the reads; one entry per CDR3 protein. The repertoire holds 85,000 to 100,000 distinct CDR3 sequences, with more than 7.5% as singletons. Time point given: before trial treatment. The donors' regimen was nivolumab, ipilimumab, aspirin, low-dose cyclophosphamide and low-dose radiotherapy. The source was PBMCs, collected before treatment. The TCR originated in a male donor with prostate cancer.

CDR3 in DNA: TGTGCCAGCAGCGACAGGGGCAATCAGCCCCAGCATTTT. Protein: CASSDRGNQPQHF. The chain has TRBV7-2 and TRBJ1-5, with 7 bases identical to TRBD1. The V gene's germline CDR1 is SGHTA and CDR2 FQGNSA. There are 13 residues in the CDR3. Unmatched junction bases numbered 0, after V lost 5 bases and J lost 2 bases.